A selection of T cell receptor beta chains follows, all from one sample in a study of blood T cell repertoires in COVID-19. The data were produced by immunoSEQ multiplex PCR, yet TCRdb's version contains in-frame clones alone and is incomplete. The data hold about 25,000 clones, with 87% observed a single time. Material: peripheral blood. These receptors were collected from a human donor with active COVID-19. The donor label of this sample is uncertain. CDR3s include the opening cysteine and the closing phenylalanine or tryptophan. Fields, in order: D gene, V gene, J gene, clone size, CDR3 protein, CDR3 DNA. The D gene is left open where the match is weak. Size values are once, few and many counts, or a class for expanded clones, and some rows have none.

NA	TRBV7-3	TRBJ2-2	NA	CASSLLTGELFF	TGTGCCAGCAGCCTATTAACCGGGGAGCTGTTTTTT
TRBD2	TRBV7-3	TRBJ2-1	few	CASSPGGFEQFF	TGTGCCAGCAGTCCCGGGGGGTTTGAGCAGTTCTTC
TRBD2	TRBV5-4	TRBJ2-1	NA	CASSFSGRIREQFF	TGTGCCAGCAGCTTTAGCGGGAGGATTCGTGAGCAGTTCTTC
NA	TRBV10-3	TRBJ1-2	NA	CAISDAVFDGYTF	TGTGCCATCAGTGACGCGGTCTTCGATGGCTACACCTTC
TRBD1	TRBV7-9	TRBJ2-7	NA	CASTYNPGTDSYEQYF	TGTGCCAGCACCTATAATCCCGGGACAGACTCCTACGAGCAGTACTTC
NA	TRBV19	TRBJ1-5	NA	CASSITGGNQPQHF	TGTGCCAGTAGTATAACGGGAGGAAATCAGCCCCAGCATTTT
NA	TRBV27	TRBJ2-1	NA	CASSPSSANRRNEQFF	TGTGCCAGCAGTCCATCTAGCGCCAACCGAAGGAATGAGCAGTTCTTC
NA	TRBV29-1	TRBJ1-2	NA	CSVRAGGYGYTF	TGCAGCGTTCGGGCCGGGGGGTATGGCTACACCTTC
TRBD2	TRBV29-1	TRBJ2-3	NA	CSVEAWTSGSPDTQYF	TGCAGCGTTGAAGCCTGGACTAGCGGGAGCCCAGATACGCAGTATTTT
TRBD1	TRBV19	TRBJ1-5	few	CASSTIRTGVNQPQHF	TGTGCCAGTAGTACAATAAGGACAGGGGTCAATCAGCCCCAGCATTTT
TRBD1	TRBV19	TRBJ1-2	NA	CASTPDRGSYGYTF	TGTGCCAGTACCCCGGACAGGGGATCCTATGGCTACACCTTC
NA	TRBV6-6	TRBJ2-5	NA	CASSSPRGASETQYF	TGTGCCAGCAGTTCCCCCAGGGGCGCATCGGAGACCCAGTACTTC
TRBD1	TRBV28	TRBJ1-2	NA	CASRSPSVGGGGYTF	TGTGCCAGCAGATCACCCAGCGTTGGAGGGGGCGGCTACACCTTC
TRBD2	TRBV7-8	TRBJ2-2	NA	CASSVGTSGVLTGELFF	TGTGCCAGCAGCGTAGGGACTAGCGGGGTCCTAACCGGGGAGCTGTTTTTT
NA	TRBV6-5	TRBJ1-4	NA	CASSPSGNLGKLFF	TGTGCCAGCAGTCCCTCCGGGAACTTAGGAAAACTGTTTTTT
NA	TRBV30	TRBJ2-3	NA	CAWGTLGDGADTQYF	TGTGCCTGGGGAACGTTAGGGGATGGTGCAGATACGCAGTATTTT
NA	TRBV6-2/TRBV6-3	TRBJ2-2	NA	CASSSRGNNYGELFF	TGTGCCAGCAGTTCGAGAGGGAATAACTACGGGGAGCTGTTTTTT
TRBD2	TRBV28	TRBJ2-3	NA	CASLAGAPDTQYF	TGTGCCAGCCTAGCGGGAGCCCCAGATACGCAGTATTTT
TRBD2	TRBV19	TRBJ2-6	NA	CASSIIGLAGGRSGANVLTF	TGTGCCAGTAGTATAATAGGACTAGCGGGAGGTCGCTCTGGGGCCAACGTCCTGACTTTC
NA	TRBV15	TRBJ2-5	NA	CATSREGTSHGTQYF	TGTGCCACCAGCAGAGAAGGAACTAGTCATGGGACCCAGTACTTC
NA	TRBV3-1/TRBV3-2	TRBJ1-5	NA	CASSLKGGGNQPQHF	TGTGCCAGCAGTTTGAAGGGGGGAGGGAATCAGCCCCAGCATTTT
TRBD2	TRBV7-9	TRBJ2-7	few	CASSLTAGGPYEQYF	TGTGCCAGCAGCTTAACGGCGGGAGGGCCCTACGAGCAGTACTTC
TRBD1	TRBV5-8	TRBJ2-7	NA	CASRGQGSYEQYF	TGTGCCAGCAGAGGACAGGGCTCCTACGAGCAGTACTTC
NA	TRBV7-8	TRBJ1-5	NA	CASSLGQGKGNQPQHF	TGTGCCAGCAGCTTAGGGCAGGGAAAAGGCAATCAGCCCCAGCATTTT
NA	TRBV6-6	TRBJ2-7	NA	CASSPYYEQYF	TGTGCCAGCAGTCCCTATTACGAGCAGTACTTC
TRBD1	TRBV5-6	TRBJ2-4	NA	CASSLTGQRYIQYF	TGTGCCAGCAGCCTCACGGGACAGCGATACATTCAGTACTTC
NA	TRBV7-3	TRBJ2-7	NA	CASSLNSQGEQYF	TGTGCCAGCAGCTTAAATTCTCAGGGCGAGCAGTACTTC
NA	TRBV24-1	TRBJ2-1	NA	CATSDPLRAGYNEQFF	TGTGCCACCAGTGACCCCTTGAGGGCGGGTTACAATGAGCAGTTCTTC
TRBD1	TRBV6-2/TRBV6-3	TRBJ1-4	NA	CASSYPADRYNEKLFF	TGTGCCAGCAGTTACCCTGCGGACAGGTATAATGAAAAACTGTTTTTT
NA	TRBV2	TRBJ2-4	NA	CASKATGDIQYF	TGTGCCAGCAAGGCCACGGGGGACATTCAGTACTTC
NA	TRBV7-8	TRBJ2-1	NA	CASSTWDSSEGPNEQFF	TGTGCCAGCAGCACGTGGGACAGTTCGGAGGGCCCCAATGAGCAGTTCTTC
TRBD2	TRBV29-1	TRBJ2-3	NA	CSVPGTSGITDTQYF	TGCAGCGTCCCCGGGACTAGCGGGATCACAGATACGCAGTATTTT
NA	TRBV5-1	TRBJ2-7	NA	CASSGLATSSYEQYF	TGCGCCAGCAGCGGATTAGCGACTAGCTCCTACGAGCAGTACTTC
NA	TRBV9	TRBJ2-2	NA	CASSVDPASNTGELFF	TGTGCCAGCAGCGTAGATCCAGCGTCGAACACCGGGGAGCTGTTTTTT
NA	TRBV21-1	TRBJ1-1	few	CASTNYTEAFF	TGTGCCAGCACCAATTATACTGAAGCTTTCTTT
TRBD2	TRBV24-1	TRBJ2-1	few	CATSEASGKYNEQFF	TGTGCCACCAGTGAGGCTAGCGGGAAATACAATGAGCAGTTCTTC
TRBD2	TRBV18	TRBJ2-7	few	CASSPSGEGEQYF	TGTGCCAGCTCACCGTCCGGGGAGGGAGAGCAGTACTTC
TRBD1	TRBV24-1	TRBJ1-2	NA	CATSAERPGTANYGYTF	TGTGCCACCAGTGCCGAAAGACCCGGGACAGCTAACTATGGCTACACCTTC
TRBD2	TRBV7-3	TRBJ2-2	NA	CASRLAGGTGELFF	TGTGCCAGCAGACTAGCGGGAGGTACCGGGGAGCTGTTTTTT
NA	TRBV15	TRBJ2-1	NA	CATSAVNEQFF	TGTGCCACCAGCGCGGTCAATGAGCAGTTCTTC
NA	TRBV6-5	TRBJ2-2	NA	CASSLRGTGELFF	TGTGCCAGCAGTCTTAGAGGTACCGGGGAGCTGTTTTTT
TRBD2	TRBV11-3	TRBJ2-3	NA	CASKRELQPTDTQYF	TGTGCCAGCAAGCGGGAATTGCAGCCAACAGATACGCAGTATTTT
TRBD2	TRBV7-8	TRBJ2-7	NA	CASTSARINTYEQYF	TGTGCTTCGACTAGCGCAAGAATAAACACCTACGAGCAGTACTTC
NA	TRBV27	TRBJ1-2	NA	CASSSRALYGYTF	TGTGCCAGCAGCTCGCGGGCCCTCTATGGCTACACCTTC
NA	TRBV5-1	TRBJ2-7	NA	CASSFDGLTYEQYF	TGCGCCAGCAGCTTCGATGGACTAACCTACGAGCAGTACTTC
TRBD2	TRBV2	TRBJ2-1	NA	CASSELAGSYNEQFF	TGTGCCAGCAGTGAACTAGCGGGTTCCTACAATGAGCAGTTCTTC